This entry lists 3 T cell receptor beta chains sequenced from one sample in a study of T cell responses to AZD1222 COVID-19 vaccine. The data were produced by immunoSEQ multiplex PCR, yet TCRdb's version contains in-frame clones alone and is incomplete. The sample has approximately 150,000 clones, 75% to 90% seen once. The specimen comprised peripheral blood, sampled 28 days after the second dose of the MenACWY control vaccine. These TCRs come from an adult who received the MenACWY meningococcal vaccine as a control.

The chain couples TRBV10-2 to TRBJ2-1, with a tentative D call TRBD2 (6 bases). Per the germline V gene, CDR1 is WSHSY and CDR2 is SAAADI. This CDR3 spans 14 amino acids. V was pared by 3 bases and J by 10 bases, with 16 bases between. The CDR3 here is CASSELAPNGEQFF. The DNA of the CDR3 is TGCGCCAGCAGTGAACTAGCCCCGAACGGGGAGCAGTTCTTC.

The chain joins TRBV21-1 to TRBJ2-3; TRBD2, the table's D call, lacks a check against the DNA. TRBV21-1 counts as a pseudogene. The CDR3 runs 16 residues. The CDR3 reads CASSYGTSGPSDTQYF. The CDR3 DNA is TGTGCCAGCAGCTACGGGACTAGCGGCCCGTCAGATACGCAGTATTTT.

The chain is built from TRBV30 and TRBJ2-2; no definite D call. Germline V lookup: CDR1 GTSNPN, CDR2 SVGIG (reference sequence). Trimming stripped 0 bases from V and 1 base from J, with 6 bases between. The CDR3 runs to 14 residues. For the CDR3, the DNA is TGTGCCTGGAGTGTCGGTGGGAACACCGGGGAGCTGTTTTTT. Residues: CAWSVGGNTGELFF.